Below are 27 T cell receptor beta chains sequenced from a single sample in a study of blood T cells in healthy people across ages. A J-beta primer mix and a sample-barcoded 5' primer were used in a second PCR of roughly 6 to 12 cycles. From the 5' RACE reads, TCRdb called clonotypes with MiXCR, one entry per CDR3 protein. This table holds around 870,000 distinct CDR3 sequences, more than 25% found once. Sequencing used blood. The source is a woman of 80 years or more in good health.

To note about this clonotype: Germline and junction disagree at one end, which may indicate a read error. The chain couples TRBV7-9 to TRBJ2-5; 10 nucleotides line up with TRBD2. This CDR3 has 15 residues. Germline CDR1 reads SEHNR; CDR2 reads FQNEAQ (reference sequence). This CDR3 reads CASSLAGLAVETRYF. Here the CDR3 DNA reads TGTGCCAGCAGCTTAGCAGGACTAGCGGTAGAGACCCGGTACTTC.

This clonotype occurred many times. V is TRBV12-3 or TRBV12-4 and J is TRBJ1-2; 9 bases agree with TRBD1. The CDR3 totals 12 residues. With V trimmed by 8 bases and J by 4 bases, 2 bases remained unmatched. The CDR3 sequence is CASGQGTYGYTF. CDR3 bases: TGTGCCAGCGGACAGGGGACCTATGGCTACACCTTC.

This clonotype was recorded many times. This sequence may be a read error, since a much larger clone differs from it by one base. The rearrangement uses TRBV6-5 and TRBJ2-4; TRBD2 agrees at 10 bases. Germline V gives CDR1 MNHEY, CDR2 SVGAGI. The ends lost 3 bases at V and 13 bases at J; junction bases unmatched: 3. The CDR3 covers 12 residues. CDR3 nucleotides: TGTGCCAGCAGTTATAGCGGGGGGCAGCAGTACTTC. It yields the protein CASSYSGGQQYF.

This clonotype was seen only a few times. Since a much larger clone is just one base distant, this may be a read error. V usage is TRBV12-3 or TRBV12-4 and J usage is TRBJ2-6; maybe TRBD1 (7 bases). This CDR3 is built from 15 residues. The chain's CDR3 is CASSQTGTGANVRTF. In DNA form, the CDR3 reads TGTGCCAGCAGCCAGACAGGGACTGGGGCCAACGTCCGGACTTTC.

The rearrangement links TRBV7-9 to TRBJ1-1, with 7 bases identical to TRBD1. CDR1 is SEHNR and CDR2 is FQNEAQ in the germline V gene (reference sequence). V was clipped by 6 bases and J by 0 bases; unmatched bases: 13. This CDR3 region has 17 residues. The CDR3 sequence: CASSKNPGTVLNTEAFF. CDR3 in DNA: TGTGCCAGCAGTAAAAATCCTGGGACAGTTTTGAACACTGAAGCTTTCTTT. Combining the CDR3 with reference TRBV7-9 and TRBJ1-1 gives the whole variable domain DTGVSQNPRHKITKRGQNVTFRCDPISEHNRLYWYRQTLGQGPEFLTYFQNEAQLEKSRLLSDRFSAERPKGSFSTLEIQRTEQGDSAMYLCASSKNPGTVLNTEAFFGQGTRLTVV.

This clonotype was detected many times. This chain links TRBV20-1 with TRBJ2-3; D is uncertain. Germline V gene data show CDR1 as DFQATT and CDR2 as SNEGSKA (reference sequence). The CDR3 sequence is 14 residues long. V was pared by 5 bases and J by 0 bases, with 12 bases between. CDR3 loop: CSAAQDSSTDTQYF. The DNA of the CDR3 is TGCAGTGCTGCACAAGATTCTAGCACAGATACGCAGTATTTT.

The chain is built from TRBV4-3 and TRBJ2-3; either TRBD1 or TRBD2 may supply D (5 bases each). Between the trimmed V and J ends, which lost 4 bases and 1 base, there was a span of 15 bases. CDR3 length equals 16 residues. The germline CDR1 and CDR2 sequences are LGHNA and YSLEER. CDR3 residues: CASSRSFGGRTDTQYF. Here the CDR3 DNA reads TGCGCCAGCAGCCGGAGTTTTGGGGGACGCACAGATACGCAGTATTTT.

This rearrangement joins TRBV9 to TRBJ2-1, with D perhaps TRBD1 (5 bases). This CDR3 contains 15 residues. CDR1 SGDLS and CDR2 YYNGEE come from the germline V gene. Between the trimmed V and J ends, which lost 6 bases and 2 bases, there was a span of 15 bases. Here the CDR3 DNA reads TGTGCCAGCAACCCTCAGGGTCAGACCTACAATGAGCAGTTCTTC. This sequence encodes CASNPQGQTYNEQFF.

This clonotype was counted ten times or more. The chain carries TRBV29-1 and TRBJ2-4; D is possibly TRBD1 (6 bases). Trimming took 7 bases from V and 8 from J, leaving 12 bases between them. There are 11 residues in the CDR3. Germline CDR1 reads SQVTM; CDR2 reads ANQGSEA. In DNA form, the CDR3 reads TGCAGCGGCAGGGGCAGGTACATTCAGTACTTC. It codes for CSGRGRYIQYF.

The chain is built from TRBV10-3 and TRBJ2-1; weak D call: TRBD1 (6 bases). The CDR3 sequence is 15 residues long. Trimming shortened V by 4 bases and J by 6 bases, and 16 bases separated the two germline ends. Germline V gives CDR1 ENHRY, CDR2 SYGVKD. CDR3 DNA: TGTGCCATCAGTGGCCGACAGGACACCCCCAATGAGCAGTTCTTC. Protein sequence: CAISGRQDTPNEQFF.

This clonotype was counted between two and nine times. This chain joins TRBV28 and TRBJ1-2, with D perhaps TRBD1 (5 bases). The CDR3 runs 15 residues. V was clipped by 6 bases and J by 4 bases, with 18 bases between them. The germline V gene has CDR1 MDHEN and CDR2 SYDVKM. The CDR3 nucleotides read TGTGCCAGCAGCCCCAGGAGCCAGGGAACCTATGGCTACACCTTC. Translated, it gives CASSPRSQGTYGYTF.

This chain uses TRBV12-3 or TRBV12-4 with TRBJ1-6, with D possibly matching TRBD1 (5 bases). V gave up 6 bases and J gave up 7 bases, with 13 bases separating them. The CDR3 is 14 residues long. CDR3 DNA: TGTGCCAGCAGGTTGGGGGAAGGGAATTCACCCCTCCACTTT. This encodes CASRLGEGNSPLHF.

The count of this clonotype is one. The CDR3 DNA reads TGTGCCAGCAGCCTAACAGGGGGGGCCCATGAGCAGTTCTTC. Protein sequence: CASSLTGGAHEQFF. This chain joins TRBV7-2 and TRBJ2-1; TRBD1 might be the D (8 bases). Germline V gene lookup returns CDR1 SGHTA and CDR2 FQGNSA. The CDR3 totals 14 residues. V shed 5 bases and J shed 8 bases, with 16 bases lying between them.

About this clonotype: A much larger clonotype is one base distant, so this may be a read error. The rearrangement joins TRBV9 to TRBJ2-1, with 8 nucleotides matching TRBD1. Germline-derived CDR1 and CDR2 are SGDLS and YYNGEE. The length of the CDR3 is 15 residues. The CDR3 region is CTSSVGQGAFNEQFF. CDR3 nucleotides: TGTACCAGCAGCGTAGGTCAGGGGGCGTTTAATGAGCAGTTCTTC. The variable domain in full, completed from reference TRBV9 and TRBJ2-1, reads DSGVTQTPKHLITATGQRVTLRCSPRSGDLSVYWYQQSLDQGLQFLIQYYNGEERAKGNILERFSAQQFPDLHSELNLSSLELGDSALYFCTSSVGQGAFNEQFFGPGTRLTVL.

A remark on this clonotype: Just one base apart from a much larger clone, this may be a read error. V and J are TRBV20-1 and TRBJ2-1; D is unclear. The CDR3 sequence is 15 residues long. In germline, CDR1 is DFQATT, CDR2 SNEGSKA (reference sequence). V lost 2 bases, J lost 8 bases, and 19 bases lay in between. The CDR3 region has the DNA TGCAGTGCTAGAAACTCCCTCGTCGGTGGAGATGAGCAGTTCTTC. This gives the protein CSARNSLVGGDEQFF.

CDR3 sequence: CASRSLSNSPLHF. For the CDR3, the DNA is TGTGCCAGCAGGAGCCTAAGTAATTCACCCCTCCACTTT. The genes are TRBV27 and TRBJ1-6, with no clear D. There are 13 residues in the CDR3. The V gene's germline CDR1 is MNHEY and CDR2 SMNVEV (reference sequence). Trimming took 6 bases from V and 6 from J, leaving 9 bases between them.

This rearrangement joins TRBV6-6 to TRBJ1-5, with D perhaps TRBD1 (5 bases). This CDR3 comprises 15 residues. Trimming pared 9 bases from V and 2 bases from J, leaving 17 bases between. The germline V gene has CDR1 MNHNY and CDR2 SVGAGI (reference sequence). This CDR3 is CASSRKEGGNQPQHF. The CDR3, as DNA: TGTGCCAGTTCCAGGAAGGAAGGGGGCAATCAGCCCCAGCATTTT.

The chain has TRBV3-1 and TRBJ1-4; possibly TRBD1 for D (6 bases). With 1 base removed from V and 5 bases from J, the gap between germline ends came to 11 bases. The length of the CDR3 is 15 residues. Germline V gives CDR1 LGHDT, CDR2 YNNKEL (reference sequence). The CDR3, as DNA: TGTGCCAGCAGCCAAGGTTGGGGGGGCAATGAAAAACTGTTTTTT. Its protein is CASSQGWGGNEKLFF.

This clonotype was seen at least ten times. V gene TRBV12-3 or TRBV12-4 combines with J gene TRBJ1-6; TRBD1 agrees at 10 bases. The CDR3 contains 15 residues. The J segment lost 5 bases and the V segment lost 7 bases, leaving 5 bases of the junction unmatched. In nucleotides, the CDR3 is TGTGCCAGCAACCTGGACAGGGGGAATAATTCACCCCTCCACTTT. Translating gives CASNLDRGNNSPLHF.

Ten or more counts support this clonotype. The chain recombines TRBV7-2 with TRBJ1-2; D is perhaps TRBD1 (5 bases). The V end lost 6 bases, the J end lost 2 bases, and 10 bases lay between the germline ends. Germline-derived CDR1 and CDR2 are SGHTA and FQGNSA. This CDR3 has 13 residues. CDR3 amino acids: CASRTEGNYGYTF. CDR3 in DNA: TGTGCCAGCAGGACTGAGGGGAACTATGGCTACACCTTC.

Notes on this clonotype: This may be a read error: a much more frequent sequence differs by one nucleotide. The V and J genes are TRBV12-3 or TRBV12-4 and TRBJ1-5; no clear D gene. Trimming shortened V by 5 bases and J by 4 bases, and 9 bases separated the two germline ends. This CDR3 has 13 residues. The CDR3 nucleotides read TGTGCCAGCAGTCACGGCCGGAATCAGCCCCAGCATTTT. Its translation is CASSHGRNQPQHF.

This clonotype has ten or more counts. J is TRBJ2-1 and V is TRBV6-2 or TRBV6-3; 8 nucleotides align to TRBD2. After removal of 1 base from V and 7 bases from J, the junction contained 3 bases not matched to a gene. Germline V gene lookup returns CDR1 MNHEY and CDR2 SVGEGT. This CDR3 is built from 14 residues. CDR3 bases: TGTGCCAGCAGTTACTTCGGGGGGGCTAATGAGCAGTTCTTC. Encoded protein: CASSYFGGANEQFF.

This clonotype was seen ten or more times. The chain employs TRBV20-1 and TRBJ2-7, with a weak D call TRBD1 (6 bases). This CDR3 is built from 15 residues. V shed 2 bases and J shed 2 bases, with 16 bases lying between them. Germline V gene data show CDR1 as DFQATT and CDR2 as SNEGSKA (reference sequence). Here the CDR3 reads CSARNPARGPYEQYF. The CDR3 DNA reads TGCAGTGCTAGAAATCCCGCCAGGGGACCCTACGAGCAGTACTTC.

This clonotype was seen ten or more times. The chain is built from TRBV6-6 and TRBJ2-5, with D possibly matching TRBD1 (6 bases). This CDR3 contains 15 residues. The germline V and J ends were trimmed by 0 bases and 2 bases, with 10 bases remaining between them. Germline CDR1 reads MNHNY; CDR2 reads SVGAGI (reference sequence). The CDR3 coding sequence is TGTGCCAGCAGTTACTCCAGAGGGGGACAAGAGACCCAGTACTTC. Protein: CASSYSRGGQETQYF.

This clonotype was counted many times. The genes are TRBV7-9 and TRBJ2-5; 12 positions agree with TRBD1. After removal of 4 bases from V and 5 bases from J, the junction contained 8 bases not matched to a gene. This CDR3 contains 16 residues. Germline lookup yields CDR1 SEHNR and CDR2 FQNEAQ (reference sequence). The CDR3 DNA reads as TGTGCCAGCAGCTCCCCGGGACAGGGGGCGGGGGAGACCCAGTACTTC. Protein sequence: CASSSPGQGAGETQYF. Supplemented by reference TRBV7-9 and TRBJ2-5, the full variable domain reads DTGVSQNPRHKITKRGQNVTFRCDPISEHNRLYWYRQTLGQGPEFLTYFQNEAQLEKSRLLSDRFSAERPKGSFSTLEIQRTEQGDSAMYLCASSSPGQGAGETQYFGPGTRLLVL.

The chain carries TRBV4-3 and TRBJ2-1; possible D gene TRBD1, 7 bases. Per the germline V gene, CDR1 is LGHNA and CDR2 is YSLEER. V was trimmed by 0 bases and J by 9 bases, leaving 18 bases between them. The CDR3 consists of 16 residues. CDR3 DNA: TGCGCCAGCAGCCAAGAGGCCGGGACAGAGGAGGGTGAGCAGTTCTTC. As protein: CASSQEAGTEEGEQFF.

This clonotype was detected ten times or more. The genes are TRBV20-1 and TRBJ1-2; 10 nucleotides line up with TRBD1. The V segment lost 3 bases and the J segment 3 bases; nucleotides outside the gene matches: 4. The germline V gene encodes CDR1 DFQATT and CDR2 SNEGSKA (reference sequence). CDR3 length equals 14 residues. The CDR3 DNA follows: TGCAGTGCTAGGTCCGGACAGGGGGACTATGGCTACACCTTC. The encoded protein is CSARSGQGDYGYTF.